This entry describes one TCR beta chain. The V end lost 4 bases, the J end lost 2 bases, and 12 bases lay between the germline ends. Germline-derived CDR1 and CDR2 are SGHDN and FVKESK. The length of the CDR3 is 15 residues. TCRdb keeps only in-frame clones here, not all; method: immunoSEQ multiplex PCR. The profile covers 98,000 or so clones, with around four fifths appearing a single time and around 6.6% taken by the ten largest. The sample comes from a study of control samples from healthy donors and cancer patients. The sequencing sample was made of blood. The TCR sequence derives from a young man in good health. V gene TRBV14 combines with J gene TRBJ1-3, with D possibly matching TRBD1 (6 bases). The DNA for the CDR3 is TGTGCCAGCAGCCTCCTACAGGGCACTGGAAACACCATATATTTT. It specifies CASSLLQGTGNTIYF.